This TCR beta chain appears in the sequencing data of a study of blood T cell repertoires in COVID-19. Overall study: The United States, Italy and Spain supplied acute and convalescent COVID-19 samples.

The authors' processing: Nucleated cell number was recorded as an estimate derived from reference gene primer amplification. Libraries were prepared by immunoSEQ multiplex PCR; TCRdb keeps only in-frame clonotypes and omits some of them. V, J and clone size were drawn from that table, and D and trimming were deduced from the DNA. The profile shows about 110,000 clones, more than 70% of them singletons. The junction had 11 bases not matched to a gene; V was cut back by 10 bases and J by 0 bases. The CDR3 contains 16 residues. CDR1 and CDR2 from the germline V gene are MNHNY and SVGAGI (reference sequence).

This TCR came from a man aged 50 to 59 with active or convalescent COVID-19. The sample taken for sequencing was peripheral blood. The J gene is TRBJ2-2, the V gene TRBV6-6, with 7 bases matching TRBD1. The CDR3 protein is CATKFRDSANTGELFF. CDR3 sequence (DNA): TGTGCCACTAAATTTCGGGACAGCGCGAACACCGGGGAGCTGTTTTTT.